This TCR beta chain was documented in a study of T-cell reconstitution after alpha-beta-depleted transplantation in children (dated by TCRdb to 2015 to 2016). Some background on the complete study: Using TCR repertoire profiling, the study followed T-cell immune reconstitution in a quantitative way in children after TCRalphabeta/CD19-depleted allogeneic hematopoietic cell transplantation.

Study-level results and caveats: Over subsequent months, a decline in hyperexpanded clone frequencies was noted, and after one year, T-cell counts and TCRbeta diversity were mostly ascribed to newly produced T cells. The apparently early recovery of alphabetaT-cell counts about two months after transplant reportedly depended on only several hundred rapidly expanded clones that came from non-depleted graft cells. In some patients, the high TCRbeta diversity seen at day 60 was put down to recipient T cells and intrathymic progenitors that had survived conditioning.

According to the study, the label for this sample's treatment or condition signals: allogeneic hematopoietic cell transplantation with graft depleted of TCRalphabeta T cells and CD19 B cells. Transplant recipients were children who received TCRalphabeta/CD19-depleted allogeneic hematopoietic cell grafts. Taken from cysteine to phenylalanine, the CDR3 has 12 residues. This entry keeps only the CDR3 DNA: 36 bases, framed from base 1. The junction carries 13 bases between V and J, which are trimmed by 4 bases and 10 bases respectively. CDR1 MDHEN and CDR2 SYDVKM were looked up in the germline V gene. Libraries were made using PCR. TCRdb shows the sequencer as Illumina HiSeq 2500. To normalize quantification of the TCRbeta repertoire, the TCR libraries were built with molecular barcoding that relied on unique molecular identifiers. TCRdb itself trimmed the public reads at Q25 with fastp, ran MiXCR and retained productive beta chains. CDR3 protein duplicates are merged, each entry listing the most common genes and DNA. For this sample the table gives about 350,000 distinct CDR3 sequences, of which around 16% were detected only once. Clones ranked in the top ten supply about 41% of the sample.

Worth noting for this clonotype: Its specific antigen is unknown. No base quality values were provided; no much bigger clone lies one nucleotide off.

The TCR comes from a male patient under 10 years old who had a stem cell transplant for acute lymphoblastic leukemia, so the T cells may come from the graft donor. Specimen: PBMCs, mostly from graft donor cells, collected 360 days after TCRalphabeta/CD19-depleted stem cell transplant. This receptor chain uses TRBV28 and TRBJ2-5, with an unclear D gene assignment. The DNA sequence follows: TGTGCCAGCAGTTCGGTAGTGGTTGTCCAGTACTTC. It translates to CASSSVVVVQYF. Reference TRBV28 and TRBJ2-5 genes cover what lies past the CDR3, so the full variable domain is DVKVTQSSRYLVKRTGEKVFLECVQDMDHENMFWYRQDPGLGLRLIYFSYDVKMKEKGDIPEGYSVSREKKERFSLILESASTNQTSMYLCASSSVVVVQYFGPGTRLLVL.